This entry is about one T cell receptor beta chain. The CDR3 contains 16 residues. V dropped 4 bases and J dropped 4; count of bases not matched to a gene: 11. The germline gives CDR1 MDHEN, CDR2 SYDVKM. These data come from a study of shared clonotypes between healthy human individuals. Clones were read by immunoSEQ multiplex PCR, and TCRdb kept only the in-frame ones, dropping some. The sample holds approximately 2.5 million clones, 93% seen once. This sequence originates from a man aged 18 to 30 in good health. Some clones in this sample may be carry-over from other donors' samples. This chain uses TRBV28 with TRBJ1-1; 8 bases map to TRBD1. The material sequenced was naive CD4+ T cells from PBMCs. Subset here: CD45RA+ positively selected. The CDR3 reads CASSSLDRVKVTEAFF. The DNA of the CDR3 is TGTGCCAGCAGTTCCCTGGACAGGGTAAAGGTCACTGAAGCTTTCTTT.